The 4 T cell receptor beta chains below come from one sample, sequenced in a study of cytomegalovirus exposure and HLA in healthy donors. Amplification used 60 Vbeta primers and 13 Jbeta primers. Generated by immunoSEQ multiplex PCR, the TCRdb table keeps only in-frame clones and is missing some. In the table there are some 130,000 clones, about 80% of which are singletons. The material sequenced was PBMCs. The receptor set was obtained from a human donor in good health.

The chain combines TRBV6-5 with TRBJ2-3; 9 nucleotides match TRBD2. This CDR3 comprises 15 residues. CDR1 and CDR2 from the germline V gene are MNHEY and SVGAGI. The V gene end was trimmed by 5 bases and the J gene end by 6 bases; junction bases not matched to a gene: 9. CDR3 region: CASSSTSGPGDTQYF. The CDR3 DNA is TGTGCCAGCAGTAGCACTAGCGGGCCCGGGGATACGCAGTATTTT.

This clone has a handful of counts. The V gene is TRBV2, the J gene TRBJ2-7, with 8 bases lining up with TRBD1. Losses at the gene ends were 7 bases for V and 2 bases for J; bases not matched to a gene: 10. In germline, CDR1 is SNHLY, CDR2 FYNNEI. The CDR3 spans 15 residues. The CDR3 nucleotides read TGTGCCAGCAATACGAAGGGACAGGCGACCTACGAGCAGTACTTC. As protein: CASNTKGQATYEQYF. Drawing the rest from reference TRBV2 and TRBJ2-7, the complete variable domain is EPEVTQTPSHQVTQMGQEVILRCVPISNHLYFYWYRQILGQKVEFLVSFYNNEISEKSEIFDDQFSVERPDGSNFTLKIRSTKLEDSAMYFCASNTKGQATYEQYFGPGTRLTVT.

V and J are TRBV19 and TRBJ1-1; 7 bases line up with TRBD1. Germline lookup yields CDR1 LNHDA and CDR2 SQIVND (reference sequence). V dropped 5 bases and J dropped 6; count of bases not matched to a gene: 12. This CDR3 region has 15 residues. CDR3 coding DNA: TGTGCCAGTAGTTCCCCAGGGGGAGGAGCGGCTGAAGCTTTCTTT. This codes for CASSSPGGGAAEAFF. The full variable domain, in which reference TRBV19 and TRBJ1-1 provide the parts outside the CDR3, is DGGITQSPKYLFRKEGQNVTLSCEQNLNHDAMYWYRQDPGQGLRLIYYSQIVNDFQKGDIAEGYSVSREKKESFPLTVTSAQKNPTAFYLCASSSPGGGAAEAFFGQGTRLTVV.

In regard to this clone: This is likely a read error, given that the CDR3 carries no conserved phenylalanine or tryptophan at its end. It is unclear where the CDR3 begins or ends on the DNA, so no DNA is shown, and the CDR3 is as TCRdb lists it. The chain employs TRBV10-3 and TRBJ2-7; TRBD1 is taken as the D call from the table, unchecked against the DNA. The CDR3 length equals 14 residues, ends included. Germline V gene lookup returns CDR1 ENHRY and CDR2 SYGVKD. The CDR3 protein is CAISAERSTGTANL.